This TCR beta chain was obtained from a study of T-cell memory formation after mild COVID-19. Findings and limits, study-wide: There was a balanced CD4/CD8 profile in clones contracting day 15 to 85, and later expanders leaned CD4+. Researchers report contracting CD4+ clones mostly in CM and EM, with CD8+ clones in EMRA.

Germline lookup yields CDR1 SGHVS and CDR2 FQNEAQ. The CDR3 consists of 14 residues. V lost 4 bases, J lost 0 bases, and 7 bases lay in between. 5'RACE primed from the constant segment yielded TCR alpha and TCR beta cDNA libraries bearing sample barcodes and UMIs. TCRdb re-called the 5' RACE reads with MiXCR, one entry per CDR3 protein. The sample contains around 390,000 distinct CDR3 sequences, roughly 15% of which appear only once. This clonotype was counted between two and nine times. Its specificity is unknown. The gene calls are TRBV7-8 and TRBJ1-5, with no clear D. The TCR originated in a man younger than 30 who had mild COVID-19 (a few samples of this study predate the infection). Cell type and time point are not known. The sample consisted of PBMCs or a T cell subset sorted from them (not recorded which). CDR3 sequence: CASSSTVSNQPQHF. CDR3 nucleotide sequence: TGTGCCAGCAGCTCAACGGTTAGCAATCAGCCCCAGCATTTT.